Listed below are T cell receptor beta chains from one sample, sequenced in a study of cytomegalovirus exposure and HLA in healthy donors. Sequencing was performed with immunoSEQ multiplex PCR; in TCRdb, only in-frame clones are kept and a portion is missing. The sample holds 140,000 or so clones; approximately 86% are singletons and the top ten take less than 5.5%. Material: PBMCs. Receptors originate from a man aged 18 to 30 in good health and CMV-seropositive. Both conserved end residues are part of each CDR3. Fields, in order: J gene, D gene, clone size, V gene, CDR3 length, CDR3 protein, CDR3 DNA. D genes are given only for firm matches. Only part of the rows carry a size: once, few, many, or a class if the clone is expanded.

J: TRBJ1-6
D: TRBD1
size: -
V: TRBV30
length: 13
CDR3: CALTGGSNSPLHF
DNA: TGTGCCTTAACAGGGGGGAGTAATTCACCCCTCCACTTT

J: TRBJ1-2
D: TRBD1
size: -
V: TRBV6-5
length: 13
CDR3: CASSPRQGGGYTF
DNA: TGTGCCAGCAGCCCTCGACAGGGAGGTGGCTACACCTTC

J: TRBJ2-2
D: TRBD2
size: -
V: TRBV4-1
length: 14
CDR3: CASSSGLAGGELFF
DNA: TGCGCCAGCAGCTCCGGACTAGCCGGCGGGGAGCTGTTTTTT

J: TRBJ2-1
D: -
size: -
V: TRBV27
length: 13
CDR3: CASTSTEHNEQFF
DNA: TGTGCCAGCACCTCAACAGAACACAATGAGCAGTTCTTC

J: TRBJ2-3
D: -
size: -
V: TRBV5-1
length: 17
CDR3: CASSLAEVAESTDTQYF
DNA: TGCGCCAGCAGCTTGGCCGAGGTAGCGGAAAGCACAGATACGCAGTATTTT

J: TRBJ2-2
D: -
size: -
V: TRBV5-6
length: 12
CDR3: CASSVEPGELFF
DNA: TGTGCCAGCAGCGTGGAGCCCGGGGAGCTGTTTTTT

J: TRBJ1-4
D: TRBD1
size: -
V: TRBV7-6
length: 14
CDR3: CASSLGTGNEKLFF
DNA: TGTGCCAGCAGCTTGGGGACAGGGAATGAAAAACTGTTTTTT

J: TRBJ1-4
D: -
size: -
V: TRBV14
length: 15
CDR3: CASSQVAGRNEKLFF
DNA: TGTGCCAGCAGCCAAGTAGCTGGGAGGAATGAAAAACTGTTTTTT

J: TRBJ2-3
D: -
size: few
V: TRBV30
length: 15
CDR3: CAWSVRAGYTDTQYF
DNA: TGTGCCTGGAGTGTACGTGCGGGTTACACAGATACGCAGTATTTT

J: TRBJ2-3
D: TRBD2
size: -
V: TRBV9
length: 17
CDR3: CASSRLGLAGSTDTQYF
DNA: TGTGCCAGCAGCCGTCTCGGACTAGCGGGCTCCACAGATACGCAGTATTTT